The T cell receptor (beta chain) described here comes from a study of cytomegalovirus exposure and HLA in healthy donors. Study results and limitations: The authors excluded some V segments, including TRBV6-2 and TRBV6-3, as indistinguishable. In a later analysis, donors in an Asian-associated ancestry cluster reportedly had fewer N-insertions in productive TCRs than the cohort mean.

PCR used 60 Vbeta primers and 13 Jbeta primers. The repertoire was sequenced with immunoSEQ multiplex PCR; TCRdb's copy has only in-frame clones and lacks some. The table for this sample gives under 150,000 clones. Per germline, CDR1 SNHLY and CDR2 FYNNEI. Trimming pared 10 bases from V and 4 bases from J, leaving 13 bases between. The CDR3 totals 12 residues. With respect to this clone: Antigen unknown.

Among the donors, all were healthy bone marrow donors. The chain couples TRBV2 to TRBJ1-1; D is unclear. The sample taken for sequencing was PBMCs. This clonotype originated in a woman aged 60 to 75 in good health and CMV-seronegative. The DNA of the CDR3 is TGTGCCACTCCGAGGGAGAGCACTGAAGCTTTCTTT. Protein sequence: CATPRESTEAFF.